A single sample gave rise to the 2 T cell receptor beta chains below, sequenced in a study of T-cell memory formation after mild COVID-19. MiXCR, applied by TCRdb to the 5' RACE reads, yields one record per CDR3 protein. The top ten clones hold roughly 23% of a sample with some 300,000 distinct CDR3 sequences, 20% to 25% of them seen once. Sequencing used PBMCs or a T cell subset sorted from them (not recorded which). The receptor source for this set is a man aged 18 to 30 who had mild COVID-19 (a few samples of this study predate the infection). Cell type and time point are not known.

Only a few counts were recorded for this clonotype. The chain couples TRBV12-3 or TRBV12-4 to TRBJ2-1; TRBD2 matches 8 bases. The trim removed 8 bases at V and 2 bases at J, leaving 5 bases unmatched. This CDR3 is 14 amino acids long. CDR3 in amino acids: CASRTSGTYNEQFF. CDR3 coding DNA: TGTGCCAGCCGAACTAGCGGCACCTACAATGAGCAGTTCTTC.

V gene TRBV4-2 combines with J gene TRBJ2-1, with 7 bases lining up with TRBD2. The CDR3 has 15 amino acids. After removal of 3 bases from V and 5 bases from J, the junction contained 7 bases not matched to a gene. Per the germline V gene, CDR1 is LGHNA and CDR2 is YNFKEQ. The CDR3 sequence is CASSQSGGGHNEQFF. CDR3 DNA sequence: TGTGCCAGCAGCCAGTCTGGGGGGGGTCACAATGAGCAGTTCTTC.